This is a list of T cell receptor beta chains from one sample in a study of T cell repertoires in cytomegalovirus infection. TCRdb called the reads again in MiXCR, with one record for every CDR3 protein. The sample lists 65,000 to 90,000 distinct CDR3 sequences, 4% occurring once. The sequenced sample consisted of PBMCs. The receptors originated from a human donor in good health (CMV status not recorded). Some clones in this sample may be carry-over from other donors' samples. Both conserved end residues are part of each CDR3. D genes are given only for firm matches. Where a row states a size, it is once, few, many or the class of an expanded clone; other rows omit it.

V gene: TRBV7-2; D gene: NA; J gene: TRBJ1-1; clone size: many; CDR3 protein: CASSSPGGNTEAFF; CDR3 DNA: TGTGCCAGCAGCTCGCCGGGGGGGAACACTGAAGCTTTCTTT
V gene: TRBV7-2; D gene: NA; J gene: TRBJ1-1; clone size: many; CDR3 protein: CASSSTQGNLNTEAFF; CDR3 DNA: TGTGCCAGCAGCTCGACACAGGGAAACTTGAACACTGAAGCTTTCTTT
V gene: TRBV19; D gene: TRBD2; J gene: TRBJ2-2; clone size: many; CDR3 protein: CASSILAGGTGELFF; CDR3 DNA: TGTGCCAGTAGTATCCTAGCGGGAGGAACCGGGGAGCTGTTTTTT
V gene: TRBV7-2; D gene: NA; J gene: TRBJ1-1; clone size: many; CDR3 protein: CASSLAFGVNTEAFF; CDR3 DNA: TGTGCCAGCAGCTTAGCGTTTGGAGTGAACACTGAAGCTTTCTTT
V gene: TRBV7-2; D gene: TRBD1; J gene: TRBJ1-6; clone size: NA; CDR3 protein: CASSRQGIGVSPLHF; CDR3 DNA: TGTGCCAGCAGCCGACAGGGTATTGGGGTTTCACCCCTCCACTTT
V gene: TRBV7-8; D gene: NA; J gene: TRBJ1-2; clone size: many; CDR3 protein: CASSKGGTDYGYTF; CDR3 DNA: TGTGCCAGCAGCAAAGGAGGCACCGACTATGGCTACACCTTC
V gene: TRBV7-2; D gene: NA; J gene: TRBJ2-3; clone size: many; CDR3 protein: CASSSQIAPRDTQYF; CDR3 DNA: TGTGCCAGCAGCTCACAGATAGCCCCCCGAGATACGCAGTATTTT
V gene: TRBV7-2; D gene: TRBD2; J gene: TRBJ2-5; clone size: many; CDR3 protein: CASSRTSGSETQYF; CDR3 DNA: TGTGCCAGCAGCCGGACTAGCGGGAGTGAGACCCAGTACTTC
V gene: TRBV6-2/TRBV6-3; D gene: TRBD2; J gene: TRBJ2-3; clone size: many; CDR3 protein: CASSYSPSGRRTDTQYF; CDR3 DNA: TGTGCCAGCAGTTACTCCCCCAGCGGGAGGCGTACTGATACGCAGTATTTT
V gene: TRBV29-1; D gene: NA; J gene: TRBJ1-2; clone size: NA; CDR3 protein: CSVEELDYGYTF; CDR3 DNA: TGCAGCGTTGAGGAACTCGACTATGGCTACACCTTC
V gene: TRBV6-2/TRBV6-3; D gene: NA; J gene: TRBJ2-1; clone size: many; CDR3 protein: CASSYPSPGIEWNEQFF; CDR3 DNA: TGTGCCAGCAGTTACCCAAGTCCAGGGATCGAGTGGAATGAGCAGTTCTTC
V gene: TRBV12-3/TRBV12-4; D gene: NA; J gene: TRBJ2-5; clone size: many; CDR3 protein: CASSLGRLVGEEGETQYF; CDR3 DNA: TGTGCCAGCAGTTTAGGGAGACTAGTGGGAGAGGAAGGAGAGACCCAGTACTTC
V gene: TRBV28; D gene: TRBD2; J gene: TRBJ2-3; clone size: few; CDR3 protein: CASSFGGAREDFTDTQYF; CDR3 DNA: TGTGCCAGCAGTTTTGGCGGGGCGCGGGAGGATTTCACAGATACGCAGTATTTT
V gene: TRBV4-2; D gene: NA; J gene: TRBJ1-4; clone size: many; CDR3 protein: CASSQDVAGAGKLFF; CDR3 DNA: TGTGCCAGCAGCCAAGATGTGGCAGGGGCAGGGAAACTGTTTTTT
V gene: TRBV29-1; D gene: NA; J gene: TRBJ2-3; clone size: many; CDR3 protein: CSAGPVDTQYF; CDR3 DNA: TGCAGCGCCGGCCCGGTCGATACGCAGTATTTT
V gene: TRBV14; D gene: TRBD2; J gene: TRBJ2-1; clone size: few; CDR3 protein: CASSPGLAGSEQFF; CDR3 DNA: TGTGCCAGCAGCCCGGGACTAGCAGGCTCGGAGCAGTTCTTC
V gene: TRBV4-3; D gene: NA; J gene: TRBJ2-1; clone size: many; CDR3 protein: CASSQAGNNEQFF; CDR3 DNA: TGCGCCAGCAGCCAAGCAGGGAATAATGAGCAGTTCTTC
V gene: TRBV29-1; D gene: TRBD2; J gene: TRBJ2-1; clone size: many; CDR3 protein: CSVTSDTYNEQFF; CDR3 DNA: TGCAGCGTTACTAGCGACACCTACAATGAGCAGTTCTTC
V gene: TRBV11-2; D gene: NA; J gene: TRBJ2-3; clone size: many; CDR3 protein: CASSLRGKVEDTQYF; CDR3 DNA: TGTGCCAGCAGCTTACGGGGCAAGGTTGAAGATACGCAGTATTTT
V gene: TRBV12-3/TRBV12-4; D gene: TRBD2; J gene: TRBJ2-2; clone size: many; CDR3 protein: CASSLGLAGGPFLETGELFF; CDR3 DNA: TGTGCCAGCAGTTTAGGGCTAGCGGGAGGGCCGTTTTTGGAGACCGGGGAGCTGTTTTTT
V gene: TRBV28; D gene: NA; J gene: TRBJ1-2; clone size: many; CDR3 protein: CASSPWTDINYGYTF; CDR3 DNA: TGTGCCAGCAGTCCTTGGACAGACATCAACTATGGCTACACCTTC
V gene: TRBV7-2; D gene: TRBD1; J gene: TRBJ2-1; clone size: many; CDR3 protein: CASSLSQGALNEQFF; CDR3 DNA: TGTGCCAGCAGTTTGTCACAGGGGGCGCTCAATGAGCAGTTCTTC
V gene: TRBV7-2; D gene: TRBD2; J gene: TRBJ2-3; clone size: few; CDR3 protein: CASSLLGGGLAGDTQYF; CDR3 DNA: TGTGCCAGCAGCTTACTTGGCGGAGGACTAGCGGGAGATACGCAGTATTTT
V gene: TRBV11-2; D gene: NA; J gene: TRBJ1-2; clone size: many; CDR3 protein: CASSPSSVGYGYTF; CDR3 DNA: TGTGCCAGCAGCCCCAGCTCTGTTGGGTATGGCTACACCTTC
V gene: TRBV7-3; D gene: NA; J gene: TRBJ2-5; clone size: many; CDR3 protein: CASSRSIMETQYF; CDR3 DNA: TGTGCCAGCAGCCGATCAATAATGGAGACCCAGTACTTC
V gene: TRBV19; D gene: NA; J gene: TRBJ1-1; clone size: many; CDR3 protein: CASTPGANTEAFF; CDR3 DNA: TGTGCCAGTACCCCGGGGGCGAACACTGAAGCTTTCTTT
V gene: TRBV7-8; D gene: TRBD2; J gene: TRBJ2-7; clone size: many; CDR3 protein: CASSLSVAGVVEQYF; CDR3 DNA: TGTGCCAGCAGCTTATCTGTAGCGGGAGTCGTTGAGCAGTACTTC
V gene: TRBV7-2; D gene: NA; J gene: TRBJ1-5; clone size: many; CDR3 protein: CASSLIIDQPQHF; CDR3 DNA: TGTGCCAGCAGCCTGATAATAGACCAGCCCCAGCATTTT
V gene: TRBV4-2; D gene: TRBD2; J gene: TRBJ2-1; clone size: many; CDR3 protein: CASSHSGTSGLPSQFF; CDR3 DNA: TGTGCCAGCAGCCACTCCGGGACTAGCGGGTTACCTTCCCAGTTCTTC
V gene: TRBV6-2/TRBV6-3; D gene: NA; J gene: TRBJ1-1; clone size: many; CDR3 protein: CASKNRANTEAFF; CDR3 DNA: TGTGCCAGCAAAAACCGGGCCAACACTGAAGCTTTCTTT
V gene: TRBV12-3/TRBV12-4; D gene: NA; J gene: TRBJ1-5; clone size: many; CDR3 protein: CASSLGTRGNQPQHF; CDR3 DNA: TGTGCCAGCAGCCTCGGGACACGTGGCAATCAGCCCCAGCATTTT
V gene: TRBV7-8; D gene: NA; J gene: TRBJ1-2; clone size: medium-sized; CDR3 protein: CASSLAPGGVSYGYTF; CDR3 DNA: TGTGCCAGCAGCTTAGCCCCGGGGGGGGTGAGCTATGGCTACACCTTC
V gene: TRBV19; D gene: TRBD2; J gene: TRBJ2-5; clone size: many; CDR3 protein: CASSILGTSSGETQYF; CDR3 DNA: TGTGCCAGTAGTATACTCGGGACTAGCTCTGGAGAGACCCAGTACTTC
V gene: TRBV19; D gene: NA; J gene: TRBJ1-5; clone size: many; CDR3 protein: CASSDTGQGSNQPQHF; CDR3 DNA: TGTGCCAGTAGTGATACAGGGCAGGGGAGCAATCAGCCCCAGCATTTT
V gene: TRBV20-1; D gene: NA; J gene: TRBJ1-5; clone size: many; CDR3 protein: CSARATASNQPQHF; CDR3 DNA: TGCAGTGCTAGAGCGACAGCTAGCAATCAGCCCCAGCATTTT
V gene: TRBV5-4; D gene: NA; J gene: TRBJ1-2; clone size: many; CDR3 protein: CASRRGETVGYTF; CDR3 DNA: TGTGCCAGCAGACGTGGGGAAACGGTCGGCTACACCTTC
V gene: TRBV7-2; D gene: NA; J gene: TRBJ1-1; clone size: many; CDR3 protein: CASSIRGLSMTEAFF; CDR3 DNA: TGTGCCAGCAGCATTAGGGGGTTGTCGATGACTGAAGCTTTCTTT
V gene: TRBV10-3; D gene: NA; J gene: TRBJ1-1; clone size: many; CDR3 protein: CAITYGGIGTEAFF; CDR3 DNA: TGTGCCATCACCTACGGGGGCATCGGCACTGAAGCTTTCTTT
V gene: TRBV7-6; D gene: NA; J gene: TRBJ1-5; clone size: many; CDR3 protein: CASSPHSELSNQPQHF; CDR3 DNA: TGTGCCAGCAGCCCTCATTCGGAGCTTAGCAATCAGCCCCAGCATTTT
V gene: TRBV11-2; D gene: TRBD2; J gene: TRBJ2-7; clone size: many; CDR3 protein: CASSRTSGEPYEQYF; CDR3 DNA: TGTGCCAGCAGCCGCACTAGCGGGGAACCCTACGAGCAGTACTTC
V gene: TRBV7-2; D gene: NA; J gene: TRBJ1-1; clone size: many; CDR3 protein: CASSAVGLNTEAFF; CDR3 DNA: TGTGCCAGCAGCGCGGTAGGGTTGAACACTGAAGCTTTCTTT
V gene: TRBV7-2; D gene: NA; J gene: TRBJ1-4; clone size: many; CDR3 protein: CASSAGGVTNEKLFF; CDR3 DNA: TGTGCCAGCAGCGCAGGTGGCGTAACTAATGAAAAACTGTTTTTT
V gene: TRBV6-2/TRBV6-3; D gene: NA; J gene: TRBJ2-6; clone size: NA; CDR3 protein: CASSYVQGGSGANVLTF; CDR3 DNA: TGTGCCAGCAGTTACGTCCAGGGCGGCTCTGGGGCCAACGTCCTGACTTTC
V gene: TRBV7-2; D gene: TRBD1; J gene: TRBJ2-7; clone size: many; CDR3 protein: CASSSGTGVYEQYF; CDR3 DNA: TGTGCCAGCAGCTCCGGGACAGGGGTGTACGAGCAGTACTTC
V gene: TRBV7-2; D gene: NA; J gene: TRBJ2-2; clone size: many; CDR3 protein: CASSSGSRASNTGELFF; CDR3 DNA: TGTGCCAGCAGCTCGGGCAGCAGAGCTTCGAACACCGGGGAGCTGTTTTTT
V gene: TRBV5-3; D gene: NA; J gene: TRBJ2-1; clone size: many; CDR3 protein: CASSLTRDNEQFF; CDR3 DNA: TGTGCCAGCAGCTTAACCCGGGACAATGAGCAGTTCTTC
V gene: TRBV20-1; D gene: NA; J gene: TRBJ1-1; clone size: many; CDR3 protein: CSATQGGTEAFF; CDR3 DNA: TGCAGTGCTACACAGGGAGGAACTGAAGCTTTCTTT
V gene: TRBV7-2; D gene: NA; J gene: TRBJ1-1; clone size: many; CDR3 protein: CASSLDWGVAEAFF; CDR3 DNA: TGTGCCAGCAGCTTAGATTGGGGGGTAGCTGAAGCTTTCTTT
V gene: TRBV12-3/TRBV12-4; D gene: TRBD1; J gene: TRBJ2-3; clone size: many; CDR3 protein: CASSQGQGTDTQYF; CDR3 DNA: TGTGCCAGCAGTCAGGGACAGGGCACAGATACGCAGTATTTT
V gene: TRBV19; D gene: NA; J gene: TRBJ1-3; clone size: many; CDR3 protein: CASSIDSAGTTSGNTIYF; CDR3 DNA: TGTGCCAGTAGTATAGATTCTGCCGGGACCACCTCTGGAAACACCATATATTTT
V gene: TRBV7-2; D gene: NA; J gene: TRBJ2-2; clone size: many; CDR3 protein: CASSLGPASTGELFF; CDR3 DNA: TGTGCCAGCAGCTTAGGACCCGCGAGCACCGGGGAGCTGTTTTTT
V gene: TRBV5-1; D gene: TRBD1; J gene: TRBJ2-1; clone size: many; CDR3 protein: CASSLVGTAYNEQFF; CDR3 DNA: TGCGCCAGCAGCTTGGTGGGGACAGCCTACAATGAGCAGTTCTTC
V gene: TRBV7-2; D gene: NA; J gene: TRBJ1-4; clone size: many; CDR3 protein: CASSPGPNEKLFF; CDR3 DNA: TGTGCCAGCAGCCCCGGACCGAATGAAAAACTGTTTTTT
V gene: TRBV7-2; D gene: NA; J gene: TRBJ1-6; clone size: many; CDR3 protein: CASRDIGSKSPLHF; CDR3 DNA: TGTGCCAGTCGGGATATAGGGTCCAAGTCACCCCTCCACTTT
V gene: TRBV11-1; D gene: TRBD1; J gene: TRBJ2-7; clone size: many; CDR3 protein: CASSFRQGEQQYF; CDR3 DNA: TGTGCCAGCAGCTTTCGACAGGGTGAGCAGCAGTACTTC
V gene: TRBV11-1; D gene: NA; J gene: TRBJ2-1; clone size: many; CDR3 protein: CASSFTGMGGNEQFF; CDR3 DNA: TGTGCCAGCAGCTTTACCGGGATGGGAGGCAATGAGCAGTTCTTC
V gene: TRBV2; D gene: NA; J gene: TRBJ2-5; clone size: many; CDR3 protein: CASSPADSQETQYF; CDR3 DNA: TGTGCCAGCAGCCCGGCTGACAGCCAAGAGACCCAGTACTTC
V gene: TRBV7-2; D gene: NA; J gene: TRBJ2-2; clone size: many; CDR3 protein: CASSFGGAHTGELFF; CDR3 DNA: TGTGCCAGCAGCTTCGGCGGGGCTCACACCGGGGAGCTGTTTTTT
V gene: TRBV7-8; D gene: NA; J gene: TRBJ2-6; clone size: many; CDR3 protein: CASRERLSGANVLTF; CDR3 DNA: TGTGCCAGCAGAGAAAGGCTCTCTGGGGCCAACGTCCTGACTTTC